The 18 T cell receptor beta chains presented below share a single source sample, sequenced in a study of blood T cells in healthy people across ages. Primers used in a second PCR of roughly 6 to 11 cycles were a sample-barcoded 5' primer and a J-beta primer mix. TCRdb redid the calling of the 5' RACE reads with MiXCR, one entry per CDR3 protein. The sample yields fewer than 2 million distinct CDR3 sequences, more than 35% seen once. The sequenced sample consisted of blood. All receptors come from a human donor in good health.

This clonotype was picked up a small number of times. This rearrangement joins TRBV20-1 to TRBJ1-2; a possible D gene is TRBD1 (5 bases). V was pared by 4 bases and J by 7 bases, with 22 bases between. Germline assignment: CDR1 DFQATT and CDR2 SNEGSKA (reference sequence). The CDR3 runs 15 residues. CDR3 in DNA: TGCAGTGCTACGCTTTTGGGGGAGGGGATCGGTGGCTACACCTTC. This encodes CSATLLGEGIGGYTF.

The chain combines TRBV28 with TRBJ2-7; tentatively, D is TRBD2 (5 bases). Germline-derived CDR1 and CDR2 are MDHEN and SYDVKM. Trimming left V 7 bases short and J 2 bases short, with 15 bases between. The CDR3 runs to 14 residues. CDR3 sequence: CASTSSSGPYEQYF. The CDR3 nucleotides are TGTGCCAGCACCTCATCCAGCGGTCCCTACGAGCAGTACTTC.

There are a few counts of this clonotype. This chain joins TRBV7-9 and TRBJ1-2; maybe TRBD1 (6 bases). Germline V CDR1 and CDR2: SEHNR, FQNEAQ (reference sequence). Deletions cut 5 bases from V and 5 bases from J, with 12 bases between. The CDR3 totals 13 residues. The CDR3 nucleotides read TGTGCCAGCAGCGAGGACAGTTTTTATGGCTACACCTTC. Translation: CASSEDSFYGYTF.

V usage is TRBV29-1 and J usage is TRBJ2-5; tentative D call: TRBD2 (5 bases). In germline, CDR1 is SQVTM, CDR2 ANQGSEA. The CDR3 sequence is 12 residues long. The germline V and J ends were trimmed by 7 bases and 5 bases, with 14 bases remaining between them. For the CDR3, the DNA is TGCAGCGCCACCCGAGGGTTTGAGACCCAGTACTTC. Encoded protein: CSATRGFETQYF. The complete variable domain, with remaining parts taken from reference TRBV29-1 and TRBJ2-5, reads SAVISQKPSRDICQRGTSLTIQCQVDSQVTMMFWYRQQPGQSLTLIATANQGSEATYESGFVIDKFPISRPNLTFSTLTVSNMSPEDSSIYLCSATRGFETQYFGPGTRLLVL.

DNA for the CDR3: TGTGCCAGCAGCTTAGACAGGACCTCTGTTGAAGCTTTCTTT. Translating it yields CASSLDRTSVEAFF. The V call is TRBV7-9, the J call TRBJ1-1, with D possibly matching TRBD1 (5 bases). The CDR3 has 14 amino acids. From germline, CDR1 is SEHNR and CDR2 FQNEAQ (reference sequence). With 1 base removed from V and 7 bases from J, the gap between germline ends came to 13 bases.

The chain employs TRBV7-2 and TRBJ1-1; 7 nucleotides align to TRBD1. Germline V gives CDR1 SGHTA, CDR2 FQGNSA. The CDR3 is 16 residues long. J was trimmed by 5 bases and V by 2 bases; bases with no gene match: 11. CDR3 bases: TGTGCCAGCAGCTTAAGATCAGGGGGAGTGGAAACTGAAGCTTTCTTT. It translates to CASSLRSGGVETEAFF.

The rearrangement links TRBV7-2 to TRBJ2-2; D remains ambiguous. Germline V gene data show CDR1 as SGHTA and CDR2 as FQGNSA. CDR3 length: 15 amino acids. V lost 3 bases and J lost 9, with 17 bases in between. The CDR3 DNA sequence: TGTGCCAGCAGCTTTGGGGATGGTCTACCCCGGGAGCTGTTTTTT. The encoded protein is CASSFGDGLPRELFF.

This sequence joins TRBV6-2 or TRBV6-3 and TRBJ2-4, with D unresolved. CDR3 length: 12 amino acids. Trimming stripped 5 bases from V and 13 bases from J, with 15 bases between. Germline CDR1 is MNHEY and CDR2 is SVGEGT. CDR3 bases: TGTGCCAGCAGTCCCGACTCCCCTGAGCAGTACTTC. Protein: CASSPDSPEQYF.

In this sample, this clonotype turned up many times. The chain uses TRBV7-2 and TRBJ2-7; 7 nucleotides align to TRBD1. Trimming removed 0 bases from V and 3 bases from J; junction bases left unmatched: 2. CDR3 length: 14 amino acids. The germline V gene encodes CDR1 SGHTA and CDR2 FQGNSA. CDR3 DNA: TGTGCCAGCAGCTTAGCCCGGGACAGCTACGAGCAGTACTTC. Translating it yields CASSLARDSYEQYF.

The V gene is TRBV3-1, the J gene TRBJ2-1; maybe TRBD2 (6 bases). CDR3 length equals 19 residues. The V and J ends lost 1 base and 2 bases respectively, with 21 bases between them. Per germline, CDR1 LGHDT and CDR2 YNNKEL (reference sequence). In DNA, the CDR3 is TGTGCCAGCAGCCAAGCGTGGGGGATGGGACTGGCCACCTACAATGAGCAGTTCTTC. This gives the protein CASSQAWGMGLATYNEQFF.

The chain has TRBV10-3 and TRBJ2-1; tentative D call: TRBD1 (6 bases). With 10 bases removed from V and 5 bases from J, the gap between germline ends came to 15 bases. The CDR3 runs to 13 residues. Looked up from germline, CDR1 is ENHRY and CDR2 is SYGVKD. Here the CDR3 reads CATHRDMNNEQFF. Written as DNA, the CDR3 is TGTGCCACCCACCGGGACATGAACAATGAGCAGTTCTTC.

This chain's CDR3 is CSGRDTRSYNEQFF. The CDR3 region has the DNA TGCAGCGGAAGGGACACGAGGTCATACAATGAGCAGTTCTTC. The chain couples TRBV29-1 to TRBJ2-1; the D gene is possibly TRBD1 (6 bases). Germline V CDR1 and CDR2: SQVTM, ANQGSEA. CDR3 length: 14 amino acids. The V end lost 7 bases, the J end lost 4 bases, and 17 bases lay between the germline ends.

The chain employs TRBV9 and TRBJ2-1; D possibly corresponds to TRBD2 (6 bases). With 0 bases removed from V and 4 bases from J, the gap between germline ends came to 14 bases. The CDR3 contains 16 residues. From germline, CDR1 is SGDLS and CDR2 YYNGEE. Written as DNA, the CDR3 is TGTGCCAGCAGCGTAGATAGCGGAGGGGCGTACAATGAGCAGTTCTTC. Translating gives CASSVDSGGAYNEQFF.

This clonotype was detected only a few times. The gene calls are TRBV7-3 and TRBJ2-1; perhaps TRBD2 as D (6 bases). CDR3 size: 12 residues. CDR1 is SGHTA, CDR2 FQGTGA, per germline. The V end was cut by 5 bases, the J end by 9 bases, with 11 bases between. The CDR3 sequence: CASSVGGAEQFF. The CDR3, as DNA: TGTGCCAGCAGCGTCGGGGGAGCTGAGCAGTTCTTC.

In DNA form, the CDR3 reads TGTGCCAGCAGCCAAGTAGGGCGCGGGACAGGGGGCTCTACTAATGAAAAACTGTTTTTT. This gives the protein CASSQVGRGTGGSTNEKLFF. The chain uses TRBV4-2 and TRBJ1-4; 12 nucleotides line up with TRBD1. V trimming: 1 base; J trimming: 2 bases; junction bases outside the gene matches: 11. Germline values: CDR1 LGHNA, CDR2 YNFKEQ. The CDR3 contains 20 residues.

The chain links TRBV29-1 to TRBJ2-7; TRBD1 or TRBD2 may be the D gene (5 bases each). V lost 3 bases, J lost 3 bases, and 9 bases lay in between. The CDR3 totals 12 residues. Germline CDR1 SQVTM, CDR2 ANQGSEA. CDR3 sequence: CSVEGTDYEQYV. The CDR3 DNA reads as TGCAGCGTTGAGGGGACGGACTACGAGCAGTACGTC.

The table lists this clonotype with a few counts. J is TRBJ1-6 and V is TRBV7-9; no reliable D call. Trimming removed 1 base from V and 10 bases from J, with 8 bases in between. The CDR3 is made up of 13 amino acids. Germline CDR1 SEHNR, CDR2 FQNEAQ (reference sequence). This CDR3 reads CASSLDPYSPLHF. CDR3 coding DNA: TGTGCCAGCAGCTTAGACCCCTACTCACCCCTCCACTTT.

The chain recombines TRBV20-1 with TRBJ1-4; 7 bases are shared with TRBD1. Germline V gene sequence: CDR1 DFQATT, CDR2 SNEGSKA (reference sequence). V lost 6 bases to trimming and J lost 2 bases; unmatched junction nucleotides: 3. The CDR3 extends over 13 amino acids. CDR3 amino acids: CSATRGTNEKLFF. As DNA, the CDR3 is TGCAGTGCAACCAGGGGGACTAATGAAAAACTGTTTTTT.